This TCR beta chain was identified during a study of OX40 agonist ivuxolimab in advanced cancers. Study background: Subjects had a mean age of approximately 60 years, with a range of roughly 20 to 80; approximately 83% were male. Regarding the study as a whole: The study found that CD8+ T cells averaged more expanded clones than CD4+. Low normalized T-cell clonal expansion also characterized some of the nonresponders.

Trimming cost V 4 bases and J 1 base; bases outside gene matches: 9. Germline-derived CDR1 and CDR2 are LGHNA and YNFKEQ. The CDR3 covers 17 residues. At cycle 4 day 1, cycle 7 day 1, and baseline, blood was sampled. A note on this clone: Its antigen is not known.

Data came from immunoSEQ multiplex PCR; TCRdb stores just in-frame clones and leaves some out. This table has about 73,000 clones, 80% to 90% appearing once. The rearrangement joins TRBV4-2 to TRBJ2-2; 7 bases map to TRBD2. This specimen was CD4+ or CD8+ T cells sorted from blood, taken in a trial of the OX40 agonist ivuxolimab. This TCR was recovered from an adult with an advanced solid tumor such as melanoma, head and neck, liver or kidney cancer. CDR3 nucleotides: TGTGCCAGCAGCCCCTTAGGGGTAGCGGGGAACACCGGGGAGCTGTTTTTT. Its translation is CASSPLGVAGNTGELFF.